This TCR beta chain comes out of a study of blood T cell repertoires in COVID-19. Study details: COVID-19 samples from acute and convalescent phases originated in the United States, Italy and Spain. PBMCs, B-cell-depleted T cells, or T cells provided the cDNA or gDNA that made up the material.

Per the original methods: Estimates of nucleated cell counts were drawn from the amplification of reference gene primers. Here immunoSEQ multiplex PCR was the method, and the copy in TCRdb shows in-frame clones only, minus some. The DNA was the basis for D and trimming; V, J and clone size are from that table. The data show over 85,000 clones, 70% to 90% seen once. The germline V gene has CDR1 KGHSH and CDR2 LQKENI. V dropped 2 bases and J dropped 8; count of bases not matched to a gene: 7. This CDR3 region has 15 residues. Sequencing was carried out using peripheral blood. This chain uses TRBV18 with TRBJ2-3; 10 bases are shared with TRBD1. This TCR came from a woman between 45 and 60 years old with acute or convalescent COVID-19. CDR3 sequence: CASSPSGTGVGTQYF. In DNA, the CDR3 is TGTGCCAGCTCACCATCCGGGACAGGGGTTGGTACGCAGTATTTT.